Below are 8 T cell receptor beta chains sequenced from a single sample in a study of cytomegalovirus exposure and HLA in healthy donors. PCR involved 60 Vbeta and 13 Jbeta primers. Assay used: immunoSEQ multiplex PCR; TCRdb lists only in-frame clones, some missing. The sample consists of about 180,000 clones, around 76% of them appearing once. Input material: PBMCs. The source of these receptors is a woman in her thirties in good health and CMV-seropositive.

The chain carries TRBV14 and TRBJ1-4; maybe TRBD1 (6 bases). The germline gives CDR1 SGHDN, CDR2 FVKESK. Deletions cut 4 bases from V and 6 bases from J, with 9 bases between. The CDR3 sequence is 13 residues long. The CDR3 loop is CASSRDTHEKLFF. DNA of the CDR3: TGTGCCAGCAGCCGGGACACCCATGAAAAACTGTTTTTT.

CDR3 sequence reads: CASSTQRQVPSYNEQFF. In DNA form, the CDR3 reads TGTGCCAGCAGTACCCAAAGACAGGTACCATCCTACAATGAGCAGTTCTTC. This chain links TRBV27 with TRBJ2-1; TRBD1 might be the D (6 bases). The CDR3 totals 17 residues. CDR1 is MNHEY, CDR2 SMNVEV, per germline (reference sequence). Trimming took off 5 bases at V and 1 base at J, with 18 bases between the two ends.

V is TRBV14 and J is TRBJ1-1; D gene uncertain. Per germline, CDR1 SGHDN and CDR2 FVKESK. Trimming left V 0 bases short and J 5 bases short, with 10 bases between. This CDR3 has 14 residues. CDR3 DNA: TGTGCCAGCAGCCAAGAAACGTGGGCTACTGAAGCTTTCTTT. Translating gives CASSQETWATEAFF.

This clone was observed once. J is TRBJ2-1 and V is TRBV13, with D perhaps TRBD2 (5 bases). Germline V gene lookup returns CDR1 PRHDT and CDR2 FYEKMQ (reference sequence). The CDR3 spans 15 residues. The V gene lost 4 bases and the J gene lost 6 bases, with 16 bases spanning the gap. The CDR3 here is CASSSWGAQRNEQFF. CDR3 DNA sequence: TGTGCCAGCAGCTCCTGGGGAGCCCAACGCAATGAGCAGTTCTTC.

This clone was seen a handful of times. The V call is TRBV2, the J call TRBJ2-7; 9 nucleotides align to TRBD2. The V segment lost 1 base and the J segment 2 bases; nucleotides outside the gene matches: 0. The CDR3 spans 14 residues. Germline CDR1 and CDR2: SNHLY and FYNNEI. The CDR3 spells CASSEGTSAYEQYF. CDR3 DNA sequence: TGTGCCAGCAGTGAAGGGACTAGCGCCTACGAGCAGTACTTC.

The chain has TRBV7-9 and TRBJ1-5; the match to TRBD1 covers 7 bases. J gave up 5 bases and V 1 base, and 11 bases lay outside the gene matches. This CDR3 has 17 residues. Looked up from germline, CDR1 is SEHNR and CDR2 is FQNEAQ (reference sequence). CDR3 in DNA: TGTGCCAGCAGCTTAGAAAAGGGGGCAAGCAGGGATCAGCCCCAGCATTTT. Translation gives CASSLEKGASRDQPQHF.

The chain has TRBV5-4 and TRBJ1-2; no clear D gene. The CDR3 runs 13 residues. From germline, CDR1 is SGHNT and CDR2 YYREEE (reference sequence). The V and J ends lost 5 bases and 1 base respectively, with 9 bases between them. CDR3 in amino acids: CASSDYSNYGYTF. The CDR3 region has the DNA TGTGCCAGCAGTGATTACAGTAACTATGGCTACACCTTC.

This chain links TRBV4-1 with TRBJ1-1; TRBD1 matches 7 bases. Per germline, CDR1 MGHRA and CDR2 YSYEKL. The CDR3 runs to 15 residues. V was clipped by 5 bases and J by 2 bases; unmatched bases: 8. The CDR3 spells CASSYFTGDNTEAFF. CDR3 sequence (DNA): TGCGCCAGCAGCTACTTTACAGGGGACAACACTGAAGCTTTCTTT.